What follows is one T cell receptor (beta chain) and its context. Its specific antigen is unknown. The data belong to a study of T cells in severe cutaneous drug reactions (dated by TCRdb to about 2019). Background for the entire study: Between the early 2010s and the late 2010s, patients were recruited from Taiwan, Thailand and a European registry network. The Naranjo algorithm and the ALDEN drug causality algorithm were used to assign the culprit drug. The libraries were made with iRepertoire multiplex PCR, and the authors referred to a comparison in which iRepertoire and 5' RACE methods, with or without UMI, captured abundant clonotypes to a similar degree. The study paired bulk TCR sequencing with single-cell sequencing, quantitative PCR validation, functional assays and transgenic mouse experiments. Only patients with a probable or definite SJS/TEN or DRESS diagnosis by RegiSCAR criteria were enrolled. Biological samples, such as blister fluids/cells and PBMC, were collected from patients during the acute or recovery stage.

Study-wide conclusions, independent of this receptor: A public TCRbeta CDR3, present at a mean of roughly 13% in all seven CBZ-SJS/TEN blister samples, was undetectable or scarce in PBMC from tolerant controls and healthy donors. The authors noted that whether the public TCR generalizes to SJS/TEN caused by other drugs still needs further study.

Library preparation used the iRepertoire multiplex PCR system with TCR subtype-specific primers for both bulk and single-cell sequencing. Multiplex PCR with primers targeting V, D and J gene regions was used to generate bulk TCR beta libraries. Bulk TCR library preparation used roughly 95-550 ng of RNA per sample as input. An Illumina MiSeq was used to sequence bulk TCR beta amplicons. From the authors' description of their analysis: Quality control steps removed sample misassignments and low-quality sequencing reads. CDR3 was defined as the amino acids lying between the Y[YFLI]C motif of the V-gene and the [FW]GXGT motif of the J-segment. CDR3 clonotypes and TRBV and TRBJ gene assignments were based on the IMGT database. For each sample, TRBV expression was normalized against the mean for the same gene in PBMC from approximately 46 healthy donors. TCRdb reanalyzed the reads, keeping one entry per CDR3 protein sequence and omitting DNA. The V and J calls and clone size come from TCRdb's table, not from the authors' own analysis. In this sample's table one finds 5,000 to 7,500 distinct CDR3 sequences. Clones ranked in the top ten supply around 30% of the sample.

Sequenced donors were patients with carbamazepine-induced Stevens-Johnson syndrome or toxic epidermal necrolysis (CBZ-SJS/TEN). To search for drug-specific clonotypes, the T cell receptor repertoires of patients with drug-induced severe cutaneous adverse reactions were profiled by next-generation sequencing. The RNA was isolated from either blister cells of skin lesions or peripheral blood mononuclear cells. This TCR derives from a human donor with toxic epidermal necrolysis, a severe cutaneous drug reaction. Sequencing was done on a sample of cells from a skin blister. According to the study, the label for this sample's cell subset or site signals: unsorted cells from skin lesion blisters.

The CDR3 amino acid sequence is: CASSYVTSGTGELFF. The chain was built from TRBV6-2 or TRBV6-3 and TRBJ2-2; the TCRdb D gene call, TRBD2, has no DNA to confirm it. The CDR3 holds 15 amino acids from the cysteine to the phenylalanine. The protein alone is recorded here. Sequences MNHEY (CDR1) and SVGEGT (CDR2) are obtained from the germline V gene.